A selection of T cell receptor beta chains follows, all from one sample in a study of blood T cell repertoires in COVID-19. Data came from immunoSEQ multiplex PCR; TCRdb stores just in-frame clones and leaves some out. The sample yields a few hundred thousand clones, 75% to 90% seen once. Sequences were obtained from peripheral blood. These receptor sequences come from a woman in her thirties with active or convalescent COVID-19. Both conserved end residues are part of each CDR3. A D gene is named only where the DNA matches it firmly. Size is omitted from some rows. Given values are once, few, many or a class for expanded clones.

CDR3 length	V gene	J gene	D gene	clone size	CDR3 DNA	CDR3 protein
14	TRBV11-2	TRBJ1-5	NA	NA	TGTGCCAGCAGCTTTACAGGGAGCAATCAGCCCCAGCATTTT	CASSFTGSNQPQHF
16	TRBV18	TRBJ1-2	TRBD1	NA	TGTGCCAGCTCAGATCGGACAGGGGGCATTTACTATGGCTACACCTTC	CASSDRTGGIYYGYTF
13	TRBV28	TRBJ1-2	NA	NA	TGTGCCAGCAGTTATCAGGGAGGCTATGGCTACACCTTC	CASSYQGGYGYTF
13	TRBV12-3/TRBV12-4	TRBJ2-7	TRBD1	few	TGTGCCAGCAGGACAGGGGCAACCTACGAGCAGTACTTC	CASRTGATYEQYF
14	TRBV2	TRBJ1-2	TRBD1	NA	TGTGCCAGCACCCGGGGACAGGGGAACTATGGCTACACCTTC	CASTRGQGNYGYTF
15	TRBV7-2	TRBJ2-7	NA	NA	TGTGCCAGCAGCTCCAACAGGTGGGGATCCTACGAGCAGTACTTC	CASSSNRWGSYEQYF
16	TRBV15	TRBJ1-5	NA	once	TGTGCCACCAGCAGACGTAATTCGGCGGGCAATCAGCCCCAGCATTTT	CATSRRNSAGNQPQHF
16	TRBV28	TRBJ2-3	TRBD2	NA	TGTGCCAGCGATTACCTGGCGGGGGGCGTGACAGATACGCAGTATTTT	CASDYLAGGVTDTQYF
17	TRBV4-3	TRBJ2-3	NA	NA	TGCGCCAGCAGCCAAGAGGGAAGGGGGCTAGCGACAGATACGCAGTATTTT	CASSQEGRGLATDTQYF
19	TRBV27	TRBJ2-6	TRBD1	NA	TGTGCCAGCAGTTCCGAGGACAGGCGAAACTCTCCTGGGGCCAACGTCCTGACTTTC	CASSSEDRRNSPGANVLTF
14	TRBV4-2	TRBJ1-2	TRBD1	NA	TGTGCCAGCAGCCAAAACAGGGGGTCTGCAGGCTACACCTTC	CASSQNRGSAGYTF
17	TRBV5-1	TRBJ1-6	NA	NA	TGCGCCAGCAGCTTGACAGCGGCAAGCTCCTATAATTCACCCCTCCACTTT	CASSLTAASSYNSPLHF
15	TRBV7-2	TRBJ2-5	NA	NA	TGTGCCAGCAGCACGCAAGTGACTACAGAAGAGACCCAGTACTTC	CASSTQVTTEETQYF
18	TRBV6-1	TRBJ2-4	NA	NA	TGTGCCAGCAGTGAACGGCCGGAACAGGGTCTAGCCAAAAACATTCAGTACTTC	CASSERPEQGLAKNIQYF
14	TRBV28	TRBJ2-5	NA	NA	TGTGCCAGCAGACCCCTAGCAGTACAAGAGACCCAGTACTTC	CASRPLAVQETQYF
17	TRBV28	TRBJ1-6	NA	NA	TGTGCCAGCAGTTTGCCCCCGACAGGAATCGATAATTCACCCCTCCACTTT	CASSLPPTGIDNSPLHF
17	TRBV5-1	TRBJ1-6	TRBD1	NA	TGCGCCAGCAGCTTGGGACAGGGAAGGGCCTATAATTCACCCCTCCACTTT	CASSLGQGRAYNSPLHF
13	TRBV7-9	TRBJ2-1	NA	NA	TGTGCCAGCAGCTCAATTGAGTCGTATGAGCAGTTCTTC	CASSSIESYEQFF
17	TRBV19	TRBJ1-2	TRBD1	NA	TGTGCCAGTAGTACGCCCCTCGGGACAGGGGGCGGATATGGCTACACCTTC	CASSTPLGTGGGYGYTF
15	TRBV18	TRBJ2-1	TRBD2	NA	TGTGCCAGCTCACCACGGATAGCGGGGATTAATGAGCAGTTCTTC	CASSPRIAGINEQFF
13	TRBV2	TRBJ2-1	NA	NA	TGTGCCAGCGGGCTAGCGAATGACGGTGAGCAGTTCTTC	CASGLANDGEQFF
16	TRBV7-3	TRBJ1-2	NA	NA	TGTGCCAGCAGCTTAAAAGGAGGAATTAGGAACTATGGCTACACCTTC	CASSLKGGIRNYGYTF
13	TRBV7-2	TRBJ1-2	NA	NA	TGTGCCAGCAGCTTAGTAACAGCCAATGGCTACACCTTC	CASSLVTANGYTF
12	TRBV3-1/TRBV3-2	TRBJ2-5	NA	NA	TGTGCCAGCAGCCTTATAGTGGAGACCCAGTACTTC	CASSLIVETQYF
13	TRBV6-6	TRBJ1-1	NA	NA	TGTGCCAGCAGCGGGAGATGGGACACTGAAGCTTTCTTT	CASSGRWDTEAFF
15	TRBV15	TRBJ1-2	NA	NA	TGTGCCACCAGCAGGGACCTGGTAGGGGCCGGGGGCTACACCTTC	CATSRDLVGAGGYTF
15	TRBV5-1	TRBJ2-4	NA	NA	TGCGCCAGCAGCTCGGAGCACCCAGCCAAAAACATTCAGTACTTC	CASSSEHPAKNIQYF
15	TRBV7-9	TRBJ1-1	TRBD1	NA	TGTGCCAGCAGCAAGGGACAGGGGGCCGGCACTGAAGCTTTCTTT	CASSKGQGAGTEAFF
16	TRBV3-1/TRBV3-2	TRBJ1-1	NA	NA	TGTGCCAGCAGCCAAGATCTCAAGCGGGTGAACACTGAAGCTTTCTTT	CASSQDLKRVNTEAFF
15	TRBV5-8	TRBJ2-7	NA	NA	TGTGCCAGCAGCTTGAGCCTTCAGGGAAGCTACGAGCAGTACTTC	CASSLSLQGSYEQYF
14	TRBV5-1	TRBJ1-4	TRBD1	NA	TGCGCCAGCAGCATCGGGACAGGGAGGGAAAAACTGTTTTTT	CASSIGTGREKLFF
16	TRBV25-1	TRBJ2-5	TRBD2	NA	TGTGCCAGCTCTCCGCCACGCGGGGGGGCCCAAGAGACCCAGTACTTC	CASSPPRGGAQETQYF
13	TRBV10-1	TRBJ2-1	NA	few	TGCGCCAGCAGTGAAACCAGGGTCGATGAGCAGTTCTTC	CASSETRVDEQFF
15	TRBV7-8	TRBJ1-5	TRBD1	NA	TGTGCCAGCAGCTCAAGTAGGACAGGGGATCAGCCCCAGCATTTT	CASSSSRTGDQPQHF
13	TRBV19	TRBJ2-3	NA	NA	TGTGCCAGTAGTACCCGCGAGGGAGATACGCAGTATTTT	CASSTREGDTQYF
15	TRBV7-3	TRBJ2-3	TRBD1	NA	TGTGCCAGCAGTTCCTGGGACAGTTCCACAGATACGCAGTATTTT	CASSSWDSSTDTQYF
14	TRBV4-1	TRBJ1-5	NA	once	TGCGCCAGCAGCCAAGAGGGCAGCAATCAGCCCCAGCATTTT	CASSQEGSNQPQHF
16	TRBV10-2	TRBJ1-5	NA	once	TGCGCCAGCAGTGATCGGGGATTCGCGCTAAATCAGCCCCAGCATTTT	CASSDRGFALNQPQHF
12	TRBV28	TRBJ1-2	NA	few	TGTGCCAGCAGTTCGGGGGTCTATGGCTACACCTTC	CASSSGVYGYTF
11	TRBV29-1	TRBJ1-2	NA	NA	TGCAGCGTCGCCGAGGCCTATGGCTACACCTTC	CSVAEAYGYTF
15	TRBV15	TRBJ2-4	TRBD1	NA	TGTGCCACCAGCAGATCGGGACAGGGCAAAAACATTCAGTACTTC	CATSRSGQGKNIQYF
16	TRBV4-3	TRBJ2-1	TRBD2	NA	TGCGCCAGCAGCCAGTCAAGCGGGGGGGCGGTCGATGAGCAGTTCTTC	CASSQSSGGAVDEQFF
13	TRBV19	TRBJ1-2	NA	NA	TGTGCCAGTAGTACCCAGAAGTCCTATGGCTACACCTTC	CASSTQKSYGYTF
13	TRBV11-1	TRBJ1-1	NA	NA	TGTGCCAGCAGTTCCTCGGTGAACACTGAAGCTTTCTTT	CASSSSVNTEAFF
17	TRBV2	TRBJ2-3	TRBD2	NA	TGTGCCAGCAGTGAAGCGGCAGCGGGGGCAGGATTAGATACGCAGTATTTT	CASSEAAAGAGLDTQYF
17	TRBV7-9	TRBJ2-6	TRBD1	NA	TGTGCCAGCAGCTTAGGACAGGGTCTCTCTGGGGCCAACGTCCTGACTTTC	CASSLGQGLSGANVLTF
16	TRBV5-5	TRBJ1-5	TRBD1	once	TGTGCCAGCAGCTTGGGCCGGACAGGGTTTAATCAGCCCCAGCATTTT	CASSLGRTGFNQPQHF
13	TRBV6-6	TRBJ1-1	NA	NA	TGTGCCAGCAGTTACTCGCCCGAAAGCGGAGCTTTCTTT	CASSYSPESGAFF
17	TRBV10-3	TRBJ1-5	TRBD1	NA	TGTGCCATCAGTAAGGGTCGGCAGGGGGCTCTTTTTCAGCCCCAGCATTTT	CAISKGRQGALFQPQHF
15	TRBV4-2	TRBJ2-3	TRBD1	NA	TGTGCCAGCAGCCAAGACGGGACAGGCACAGATACGCAGTATTTT	CASSQDGTGTDTQYF
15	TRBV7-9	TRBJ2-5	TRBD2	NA	TGTGCCAGCAGCTTAGGGAGCGGGGCCCAAGAGACCCAGTACTTC	CASSLGSGAQETQYF
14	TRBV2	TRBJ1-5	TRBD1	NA	TGTGCCAGCACCCGGGACAGGGGAGTTCAGCCCCAGCATTTT	CASTRDRGVQPQHF
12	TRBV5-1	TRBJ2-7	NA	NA	TGCGCCAGCAGCTTGCGGGGGTACGAGCAGTACTTC	CASSLRGYEQYF
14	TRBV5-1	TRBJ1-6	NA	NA	TGCGCCAGCAGCTTGGCCGCAGGATCTTCACCCCTCCACTTT	CASSLAAGSSPLHF